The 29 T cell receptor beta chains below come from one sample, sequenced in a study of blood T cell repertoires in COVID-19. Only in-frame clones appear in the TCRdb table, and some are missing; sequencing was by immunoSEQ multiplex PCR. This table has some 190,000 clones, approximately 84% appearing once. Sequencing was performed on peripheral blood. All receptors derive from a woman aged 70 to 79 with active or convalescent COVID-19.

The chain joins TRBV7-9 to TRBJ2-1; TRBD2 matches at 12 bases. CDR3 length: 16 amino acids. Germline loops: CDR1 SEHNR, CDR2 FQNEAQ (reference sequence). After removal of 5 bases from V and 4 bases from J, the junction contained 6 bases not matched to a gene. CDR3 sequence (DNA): TGTGCCAGCAGCGACCGGACTAGCGGGAAGTACAATGAGCAGTTCTTC. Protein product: CASSDRTSGKYNEQFF.

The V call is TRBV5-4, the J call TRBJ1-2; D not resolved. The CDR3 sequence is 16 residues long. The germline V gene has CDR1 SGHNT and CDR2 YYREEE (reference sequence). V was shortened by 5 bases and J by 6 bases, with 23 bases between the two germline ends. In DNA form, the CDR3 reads TGTGCCAGCAGTAGGCCATTTACAGATCTGGAAGATGGCTACACCTTC. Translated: CASSRPFTDLEDGYTF.

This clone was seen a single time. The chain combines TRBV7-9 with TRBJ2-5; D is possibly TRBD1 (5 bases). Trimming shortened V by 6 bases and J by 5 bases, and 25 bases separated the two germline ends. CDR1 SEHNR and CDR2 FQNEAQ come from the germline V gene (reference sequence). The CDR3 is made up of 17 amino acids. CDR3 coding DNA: TGTGCCAGCAGACGTATACAGGAGAAGAGTGAGGCGGAGACCCAGTACTTC. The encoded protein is CASRRIQEKSEAETQYF.

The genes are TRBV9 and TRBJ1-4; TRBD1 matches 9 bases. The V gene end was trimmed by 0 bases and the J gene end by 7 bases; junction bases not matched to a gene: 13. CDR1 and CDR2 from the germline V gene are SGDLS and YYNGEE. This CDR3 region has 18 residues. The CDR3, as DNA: TGTGCCAGCAGCGTAGCCCCCAACGGGGACAGGGTCGGTGAAAAACTGTTTTTT. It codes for CASSVAPNGDRVGEKLFF.

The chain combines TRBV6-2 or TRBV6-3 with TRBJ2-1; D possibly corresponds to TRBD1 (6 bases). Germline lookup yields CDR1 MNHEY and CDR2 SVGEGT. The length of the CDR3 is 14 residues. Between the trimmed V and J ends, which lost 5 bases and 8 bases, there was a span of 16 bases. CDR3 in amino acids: CASSDPRGIDEQFF. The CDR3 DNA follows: TGTGCCAGCAGTGACCCCAGGGGCATTGATGAGCAGTTCTTC.

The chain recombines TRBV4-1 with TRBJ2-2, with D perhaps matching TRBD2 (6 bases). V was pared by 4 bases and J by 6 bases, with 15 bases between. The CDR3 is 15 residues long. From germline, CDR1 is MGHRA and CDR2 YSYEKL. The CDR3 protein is CASSPLTGGAGELFF. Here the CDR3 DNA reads TGCGCCAGCAGCCCACTAACAGGAGGGGCCGGGGAGCTGTTTTTT.

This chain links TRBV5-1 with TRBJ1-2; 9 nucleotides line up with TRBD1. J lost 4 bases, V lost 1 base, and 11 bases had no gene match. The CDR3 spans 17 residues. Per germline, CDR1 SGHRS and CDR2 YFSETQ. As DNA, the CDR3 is TGCGCCAGCAGCTTGACCCCTCGCCGGGACAGGGTCTATGGCTACACCTTC. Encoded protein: CASSLTPRRDRVYGYTF.

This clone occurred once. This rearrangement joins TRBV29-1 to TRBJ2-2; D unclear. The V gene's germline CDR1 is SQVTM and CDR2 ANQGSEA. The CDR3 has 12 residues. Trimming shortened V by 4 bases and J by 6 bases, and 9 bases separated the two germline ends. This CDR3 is CSVGRVAGELFF. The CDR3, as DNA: TGCAGCGTTGGCCGGGTTGCCGGGGAGCTGTTTTTT.

CDR3 amino acids: CASSQTPGRTEAFF. In DNA form, the CDR3 reads TGTGCCAGCAGTCAAACGCCAGGGCGCACTGAAGCTTTCTTT. The chain combines TRBV28 with TRBJ1-1, with D tentatively TRBD1 (5 bases). Trimming stripped 5 bases from V and 4 bases from J, with 14 bases between. The CDR3 spans 14 residues. Looked up from germline, CDR1 is MDHEN and CDR2 is SYDVKM. Drawing the rest from reference TRBV28 and TRBJ1-1, the complete variable domain is DVKVTQSSRYLVKRTGEKVFLECVQDMDHENMFWYRQDPGLGLRLIYFSYDVKMKEKGDIPEGYSVSREKKERFSLILESASTNQTSMYLCASSQTPGRTEAFFGQGTRLTVV.

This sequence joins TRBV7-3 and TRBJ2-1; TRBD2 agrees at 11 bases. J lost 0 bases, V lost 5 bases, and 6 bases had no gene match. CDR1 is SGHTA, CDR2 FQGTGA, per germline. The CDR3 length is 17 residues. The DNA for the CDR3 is TGTGCCAGCAGCCGGACTAGCGGGCTAAGCTCCTACAATGAGCAGTTCTTC. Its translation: CASSRTSGLSSYNEQFF.

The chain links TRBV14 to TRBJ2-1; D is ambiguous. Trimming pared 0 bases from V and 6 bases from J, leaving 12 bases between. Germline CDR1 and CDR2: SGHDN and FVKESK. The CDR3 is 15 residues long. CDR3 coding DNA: TGTGCCAGCAGCCAAGATGGGCTTCAAACCAATGAGCAGTTCTTC. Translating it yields CASSQDGLQTNEQFF.

The CDR3 DNA reads as TGTGCCAGCTCACAGACAGGAGACTATGGCTACACCTTC. This sequence encodes CASSQTGDYGYTF. This rearrangement joins TRBV18 to TRBJ1-2; maybe TRBD1 (6 bases). Germline-derived CDR1 and CDR2 are KGHSH and LQKENI. The CDR3 sequence is 13 residues long. V was trimmed by 4 bases and J by 3 bases, leaving 9 bases between them.

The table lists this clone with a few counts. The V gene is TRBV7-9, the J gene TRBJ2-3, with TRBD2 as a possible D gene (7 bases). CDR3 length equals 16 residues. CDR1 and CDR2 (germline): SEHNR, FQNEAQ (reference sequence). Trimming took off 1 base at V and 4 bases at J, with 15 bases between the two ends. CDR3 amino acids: CASSLGAGAPSDTQYF. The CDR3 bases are TGTGCCAGCAGCTTAGGGGCGGGGGCCCCTTCAGATACGCAGTATTTT.

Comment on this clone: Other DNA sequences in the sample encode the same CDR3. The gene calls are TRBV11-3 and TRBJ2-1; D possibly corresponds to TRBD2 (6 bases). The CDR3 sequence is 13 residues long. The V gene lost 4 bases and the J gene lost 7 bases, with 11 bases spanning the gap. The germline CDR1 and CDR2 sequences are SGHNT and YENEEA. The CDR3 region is CASSSGSGNEQFF. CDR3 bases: TGTGCCAGCAGCTCCGGGAGCGGAAATGAGCAGTTCTTC.

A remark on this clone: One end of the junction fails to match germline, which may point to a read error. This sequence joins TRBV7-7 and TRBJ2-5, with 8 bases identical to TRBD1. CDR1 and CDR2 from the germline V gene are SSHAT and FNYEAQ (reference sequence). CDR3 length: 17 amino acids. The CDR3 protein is CASSPISRGPGQETQYF. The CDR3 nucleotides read TGTGCTAGCAGCCCTATCTCCAGGGGGCCCGGCCAAGAGACCCAGTACTTC.

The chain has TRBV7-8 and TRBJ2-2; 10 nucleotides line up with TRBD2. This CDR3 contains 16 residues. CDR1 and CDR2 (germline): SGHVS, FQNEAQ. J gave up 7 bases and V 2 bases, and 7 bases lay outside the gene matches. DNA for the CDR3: TGTGCCAGCAGCTTAAGGCTAGCGGGAGAGGGCGGGGAGCTGTTTTTT. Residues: CASSLRLAGEGGELFF.

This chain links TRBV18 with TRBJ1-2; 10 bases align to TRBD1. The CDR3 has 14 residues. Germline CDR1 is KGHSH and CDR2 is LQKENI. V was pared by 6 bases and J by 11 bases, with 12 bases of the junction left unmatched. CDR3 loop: CASSRPWDRGCYTF. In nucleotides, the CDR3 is TGTGCCAGCTCGCGACCCTGGGACAGGGGATGTTACACCTTC.

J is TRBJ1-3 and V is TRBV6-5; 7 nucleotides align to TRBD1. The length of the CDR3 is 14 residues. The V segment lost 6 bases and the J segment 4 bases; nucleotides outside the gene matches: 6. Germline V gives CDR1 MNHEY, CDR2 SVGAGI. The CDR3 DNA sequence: TGTGCCAGCAGAGGCGTGGGACAGGGAAACACCATATATTTT. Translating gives CASRGVGQGNTIYF.

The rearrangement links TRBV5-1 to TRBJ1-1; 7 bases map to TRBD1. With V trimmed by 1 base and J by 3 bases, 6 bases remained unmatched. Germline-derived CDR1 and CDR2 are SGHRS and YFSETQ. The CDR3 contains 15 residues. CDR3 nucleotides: TGCGCCAGCAGCTTGCAGGGGCAGGGGGACACTGAAGCTTTCTTT. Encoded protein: CASSLQGQGDTEAFF.

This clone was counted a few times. CDR3 sequence reads: CASSQDPGQANVLTF. The DNA of the CDR3 is TGCGCCAGCAGCCAAGATCCAGGGCAGGCCAACGTCCTGACTTTC. The genes are TRBV4-1 and TRBJ2-6, with D possibly being TRBD1 (5 bases). CDR3 length: 15 residues. Trimming left V 0 bases short and J 6 bases short, with 9 bases between. Germline assignment: CDR1 MGHRA and CDR2 YSYEKL.

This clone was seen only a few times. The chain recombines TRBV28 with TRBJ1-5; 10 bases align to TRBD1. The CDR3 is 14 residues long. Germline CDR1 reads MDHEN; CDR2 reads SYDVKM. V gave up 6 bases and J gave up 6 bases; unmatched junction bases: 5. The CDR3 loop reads CASSSGQGSQPQHF. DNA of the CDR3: TGTGCCAGCAGCTCGGGACAGGGGAGTCAGCCCCAGCATTTT.

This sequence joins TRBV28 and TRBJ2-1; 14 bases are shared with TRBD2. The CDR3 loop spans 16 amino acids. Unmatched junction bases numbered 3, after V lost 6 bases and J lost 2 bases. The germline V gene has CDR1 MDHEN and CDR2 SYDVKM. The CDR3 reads CASSPTSGRAYNEQFF. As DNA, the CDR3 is TGTGCCAGCAGCCCGACTAGCGGGAGGGCCTACAATGAGCAGTTCTTC.

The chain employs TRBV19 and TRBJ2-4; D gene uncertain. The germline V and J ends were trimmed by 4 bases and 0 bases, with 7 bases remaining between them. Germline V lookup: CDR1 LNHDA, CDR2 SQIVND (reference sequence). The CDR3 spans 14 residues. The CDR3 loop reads CASSNSLAKNIQYF. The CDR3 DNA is TGTGCCAGTAGTAACAGCCTAGCCAAAAACATTCAGTACTTC.

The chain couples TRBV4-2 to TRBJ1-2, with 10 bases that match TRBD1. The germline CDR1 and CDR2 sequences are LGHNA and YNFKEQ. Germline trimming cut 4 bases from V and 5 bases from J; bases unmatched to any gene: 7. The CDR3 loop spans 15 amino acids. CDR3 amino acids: CASSPRWGQGYGYTF. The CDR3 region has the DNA TGTGCCAGCAGCCCTCGTTGGGGACAGGGGTATGGCTACACCTTC.

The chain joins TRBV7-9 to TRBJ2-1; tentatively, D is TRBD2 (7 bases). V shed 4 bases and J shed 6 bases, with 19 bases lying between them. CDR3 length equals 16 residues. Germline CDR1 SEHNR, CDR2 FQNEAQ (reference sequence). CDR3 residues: CASSSRGGGPGNEQFF. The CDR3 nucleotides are TGTGCCAGCAGCTCTAGGGGGGGCGGGCCGGGCAATGAGCAGTTCTTC.

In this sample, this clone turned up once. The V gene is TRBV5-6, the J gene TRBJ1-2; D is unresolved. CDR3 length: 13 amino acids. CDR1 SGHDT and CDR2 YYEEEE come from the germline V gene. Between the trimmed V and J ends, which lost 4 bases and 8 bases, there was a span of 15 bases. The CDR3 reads CASSPQRTRGYTF. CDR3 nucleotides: TGTGCCAGCAGCCCCCAGAGGACTCGGGGCTACACCTTC.

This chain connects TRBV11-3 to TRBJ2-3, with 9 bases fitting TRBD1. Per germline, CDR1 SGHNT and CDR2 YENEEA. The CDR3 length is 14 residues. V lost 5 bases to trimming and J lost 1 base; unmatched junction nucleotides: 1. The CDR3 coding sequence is TGTGCCAGCAGCACAGGGGGCCGCACAGATACGCAGTATTTT. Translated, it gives CASSTGGRTDTQYF.

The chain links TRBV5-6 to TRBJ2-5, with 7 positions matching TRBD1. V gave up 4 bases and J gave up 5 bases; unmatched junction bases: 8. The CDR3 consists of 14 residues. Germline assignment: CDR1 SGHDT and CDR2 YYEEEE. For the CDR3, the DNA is TGTGCCAGCAGCCTGGCGACAGGGAGTGAGACCCAGTACTTC. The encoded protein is CASSLATGSETQYF.

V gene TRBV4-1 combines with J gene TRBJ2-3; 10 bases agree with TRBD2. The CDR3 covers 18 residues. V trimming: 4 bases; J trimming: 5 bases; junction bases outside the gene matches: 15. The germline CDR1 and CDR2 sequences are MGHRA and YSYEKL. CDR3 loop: CASSPPLILAGVGDTQYF. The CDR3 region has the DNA TGCGCCAGCAGCCCGCCCCTAATCCTAGCGGGAGTTGGAGATACGCAGTATTTT.